A single sample is the source of the 17 T cell receptor beta chains below, sequenced in a study of cytomegalovirus exposure and HLA in healthy donors. Researchers ran the PCR with 60 Vbeta and 13 Jbeta primers. The assay was immunoSEQ multiplex PCR, and TCRdb's table has in-frame clones only and misses some. In the table there are 150,000 to 200,000 clones, 75% to 85% of which are singletons. Material for sequencing was PBMCs. The receptors here all came from a woman between 18 and 30 years old in good health and CMV-seropositive.

The rearrangement uses TRBV11-2 and TRBJ1-3; the D is unclear. Looked up from germline, CDR1 is SGHAT and CDR2 is FQNNGV. The V and J ends lost 5 bases and 7 bases respectively, with 15 bases between them. The CDR3 totals 14 residues. CDR3 DNA sequence: TGTGCCAGCAGCCCTCTCCGGGGAAGGAACACCATATATTTT. Its translation: CASSPLRGRNTIYF. Supplemented by reference TRBV11-2 and TRBJ1-3, the full variable domain reads EAGVAQSPRYKIIEKRQSVAFWCNPISGHATLYWYQQILGQGPKLLIQFQNNGVVDDSQLPKDRFSAERLKGVDSTLKIQPAKLEDSAVYLCASSPLRGRNTIYFGEGSWLTVV.

A single count supports this clone. The rearrangement links TRBV15 to TRBJ2-5; no reliable D call. Trimming cost V 1 base and J 0 bases, with 9 bases left between them. The CDR3 is 15 residues long. Germline CDR1 is LNHNV and CDR2 is YYDKDF (reference sequence). The chain's CDR3 is CATSRVRVYQETQYF. The CDR3 bases are TGTGCCACCAGCAGAGTTCGCGTGTACCAAGAGACCCAGTACTTC.

V and J are TRBV6-5 and TRBJ2-1; 8 bases map to TRBD2. The germline CDR1 and CDR2 sequences are MNHEY and SVGAGI. Trimming removed 8 bases from V and 5 bases from J; junction bases left unmatched: 11. This CDR3 has 15 amino acids. CDR3 nucleotides: TGTGCCAGCGCTTCACTCGGGGGGGTCGACAATGAGCAGTTCTTC. It translates to CASASLGGVDNEQFF.

The chain joins TRBV7-8 to TRBJ1-3, with a possible D match to TRBD1 (5 bases). This CDR3 has 15 residues. Germline values: CDR1 SGHVS, CDR2 FQNEAQ. V shed 5 bases and J shed 4 bases, with 15 bases lying between them. The CDR3 region is CASSPKSDTGNTIYF. CDR3 DNA sequence: TGTGCCAGCAGCCCAAAATCGGACACGGGAAACACCATATATTTT.

The rearrangement links TRBV6-5 to TRBJ2-1; 7 bases agree with TRBD1. Germline CDR1 and CDR2: MNHEY and SVGAGI. The CDR3 runs to 14 residues. V was clipped by 6 bases and J by 4 bases; unmatched bases: 6. The CDR3 coding sequence is TGTGCCAGCAGGAGGGACAGAGAATACAATGAGCAGTTCTTC. Its translation is CASRRDREYNEQFF.

The J gene is TRBJ1-2, the V gene TRBV6-1, with 9 bases matching TRBD1. J was trimmed by 8 bases and V by 2 bases; bases with no gene match: 15. CDR3 size: 17 residues. Germline V gives CDR1 MNHNS, CDR2 SASEGT. The CDR3 nucleotides are TGTGCCAGCAGTGAAAGTGCCGGACAGGGGAGACGAGACGGCTACACCTTC. Translating it yields CASSESAGQGRRDGYTF.

The CDR3 loop is CASSLTHSPLHF. The DNA of the CDR3 is TGTGCCAGCAGCTTAACTCATTCACCCCTCCACTTT. J is TRBJ1-6 and V is TRBV11-2; no reliable D call. This CDR3 has 12 amino acids. V was trimmed by 2 bases and J by 8 bases, leaving 4 bases between them. Germline CDR1 SGHAT, CDR2 FQNNGV.

Note on this clone: This sample includes further DNA sequences coding for the same CDR3. This chain joins TRBV7-9 and TRBJ1-6; D is perhaps TRBD1 (5 bases). Trimming shortened V by 3 bases and J by 10 bases, and 10 bases separated the two germline ends. Per germline, CDR1 SEHNR and CDR2 FQNEAQ (reference sequence). The CDR3 loop spans 13 amino acids. CDR3 sequence: CASSLGGGSPLHF. CDR3 DNA sequence: TGTGCCAGCAGCTTGGGGGGAGGCTCACCCCTCCACTTT.

The chain has TRBV14 and TRBJ1-3; the D gene is possibly TRBD1 (6 bases). The CDR3 extends over 16 amino acids. Germline V gene lookup returns CDR1 SGHDN and CDR2 FVKESK. V lost 5 bases to trimming and J lost 0 bases, with 14 bases between them. For the CDR3, the DNA is TGTGCCAGCAGCTTCGGACAGTCGAGCTCTGGAAACACCATATATTTT. It is translated as CASSFGQSSSGNTIYF.

The CDR3 DNA is TGTGCCAGCAGAGCTTCCCGGGACAGGATTTACGAGCAGTACTTC. Protein product: CASRASRDRIYEQYF. The genes are TRBV6-5 and TRBJ2-5; 8 bases map to TRBD1. Gene TRBJ2-7 matches the end of the DNA better, so the J call may be wrong. Per germline, CDR1 MNHEY and CDR2 SVGAGI. This CDR3 region has 15 residues.

In nucleotides, the CDR3 is TGTGCCAGCAGCTTAGGCGGGGGCACTTACAATGAGCAGTTCTTC. Residues: CASSLGGGTYNEQFF. V usage is TRBV7-2 and J usage is TRBJ2-1; D might be TRBD2 (7 bases). V lost 1 base and J 4 bases, leaving 11 bases between the germline ends. From germline, CDR1 is SGHTA and CDR2 FQGNSA. This CDR3 comprises 15 residues. Full variable domain (remainder filled in from reference TRBV7-2 and TRBJ2-1): GAGVSQSPSNKVTEKGKDVELRCDPISGHTALYWYRQSLGQGLEFLIYFQGNSAPDKSGLPSDRFSAERTGGSVSTLTIQRTQQEDSAVYLCASSLGGGTYNEQFFGPGTRLTVL.

J is TRBJ1-1 and V is TRBV5-1; a weak D match, TRBD1 (6 bases). Trimming stripped 1 base from V and 0 bases from J, with 10 bases between. The germline V gene has CDR1 SGHRS and CDR2 YFSETQ. This CDR3 region has 15 residues. CDR3 nucleotides: TGCGCCAGCAGCTTGCTGGACAGTCTGAACACTGAAGCTTTCTTT. It codes for CASSLLDSLNTEAFF.

The genes are TRBV5-4 and TRBJ2-1; 7 bases match TRBD1. With V trimmed by 1 base and J by 3 bases, 1 base remained unmatched. The CDR3 extends over 14 amino acids. Germline loops: CDR1 SGHNT, CDR2 YYREEE (reference sequence). The CDR3 region is CASSLQGDYNEQFF. The DNA of the CDR3 is TGTGCCAGCAGCTTGCAGGGGGACTACAATGAGCAGTTCTTC.

The chain joins TRBV5-1 to TRBJ2-7; 11 positions agree with TRBD1. Per the germline V gene, CDR1 is SGHRS and CDR2 is YFSETQ. V shed 3 bases and J 7 bases; nucleotides not matched to a gene: 9. This CDR3 comprises 15 residues. The CDR3 here is CASSWGQGEYWEQYF. The DNA of the CDR3 is TGCGCCAGCAGCTGGGGACAGGGGGAATACTGGGAGCAGTACTTC.

The chain uses TRBV5-3 and TRBJ2-5; D remains ambiguous. TRBV5-3 is an open reading frame, and its role is uncertain. V shed 5 bases and J shed 11 bases, with 13 bases lying between them. CDR3 length: 11 residues. The CDR3 sequence: CARSHSCAQYF. In DNA form, the CDR3 reads TGTGCCAGAAGTCATAGCTGTGCGCAGTACTTC.

This chain joins TRBV30 and TRBJ1-5, with D possibly TRBD1 on 6 matching bases. The germline CDR1 and CDR2 sequences are GTSNPN and SVGIG (reference sequence). The ends were cut back, 1 base at V and 3 bases at J, with 10 bases in the middle. The CDR3 contains 14 residues. The CDR3 sequence is CAWSAGGPNQPQHF. CDR3 DNA: TGTGCCTGGAGTGCTGGGGGCCCCAATCAGCCCCAGCATTTT.

The chain combines TRBV7-8 with TRBJ2-6; D call uncertain. Between the trimmed V and J ends, which lost 2 bases and 1 base, there was a span of 6 bases. The CDR3 totals 15 residues. CDR1 and CDR2 from the germline V gene are SGHVS and FQNEAQ. The CDR3 DNA sequence: TGTGCCAGCAGCTTATCAGTGTCTGGGGCCAACGTCCTGACTTTC. This encodes CASSLSVSGANVLTF. Together with reference TRBV7-8 and TRBJ2-6, the CDR3 gives the full variable domain: GAGVSQSPRYKVAKRGQDVALRCDPISGHVSLFWYQQALGQGPEFLTYFQNEAQLDKSGLPSDRFFAERPEGSVSTLKIQRTQQEDSAVYLCASSLSVSGANVLTFGAGSRLTVL.